This TCR beta chain is from a study of early T cells in non-severe SARS-CoV-2 infection. For the study at large: Chains were unpaired, as sequencing was done on bulk RNA from unsorted whole blood.

Worth noting for this clonotype: The antigen is undetermined.

Study results and limitations: Reliance on VDJdb matching favored anti-spike CD8 responses; private and CD4 specificities were missed.

Each single cDNA molecule received a unique molecular identifier. Using its own MiXCR run on the 5' RACE reads, TCRdb lists one record per CDR3 protein. Of roughly 69,000 distinct CDR3 sequences listed, roughly a tenth are singletons. Looked up from germline, CDR1 is LGHDT and CDR2 is YNNKEL (reference sequence). The CDR3 sequence is 15 residues long. The V end was cut by 1 base, the J end by 9 bases, with 16 bases between. The chain carries TRBV3-1 and TRBJ2-1; a weak D match, TRBD2 (6 bases). This TCR was sampled from an adult who was a healthcare worker with PCR-confirmed SARS-CoV-2 infection or an uninfected control (not recorded which). Sequencing used whole blood. The CDR3: CASSQGGVYSGEQFF. CDR3 sequence (DNA): TGTGCCAGCAGCCAAGGGGGGGTATATAGCGGTGAGCAGTTCTTC.